The source of this T cell receptor beta chain is a study of CD8+ T cells in alopecia areata (dated by TCRdb to the late 2010s). General notes on the study: Treated patients were enrolled in an open-label pilot trial of oral tofacitinib at 5 to 10 mg twice daily for moderate-to-severe alopecia areata. Patients received tofacitinib for 6 to 18 months and were then followed off drug for 6 months to check for delayed response and recurrence. The SALT score, which quantifies the percentage of affected scalp surface area, was used to measure disease severity in treated patients. To study T cell clonal expansion in alopecia areata, the researchers applied high-throughput TCRbeta sequencing to both the C3H/HeJ mouse model and human patients. Human TCRbeta sequencing covered scalp tissue and sorted CD4+ and CD8+ peripheral blood T cells from patchy and totalis/universalis alopecia areata patients and healthy controls. Biopsies were taken from tofacitinib-treated patients at baseline and again at 4 and 24 weeks into treatment, and several of those patients also had a later scalp biopsy. Scalp clonality was compared across normal scalp (n=4), patchy alopecia areata scalp (n=8), and alopecia totalis/universalis scalp (n=8). RNA came from the PAXgene miRNA kit for fixed scalp, the miRNeasy kit for PBMCs, and the RNeasy kit for mouse skin. TCRbeta CDR3 regions were amplified by immunoSEQ multiplex PCR with 35 Vbeta forward and 13 Jbeta reverse primers. The investigation overall reported the following: Many expanded lesional clones were found to persist in scalp and blood during tofacitinib treatment, and relapse after treatment cessation may be partly explained by this persistence. Unlike mouse skin, which is dominated by gammadelta T cells, normal human skin has resident alphabeta T cells that are also sequenced, and this complicates analysis of the scalp TCR repertoire. Compared with normal scalp, lesional scalp, particularly in alopecia totalis/universalis, had higher clonality and more expanded CD8+ clones, which suggests antigenic drive. TCR sequences shared between patients were less clear than in mice, possibly partly because of HLA diversity in the patient population. Scalp clonality and the number of expanded CD8+ clones among the top 100 scalp clones were significantly decreased by tofacitinib. The treated cohort was small, with a single nonresponder, so links between baseline CD8+ expansion and response need larger studies.

In regard to this clone: Its target antigen remains unknown. Per-nucleotide qualities are absent, and no much larger clonotype sits a single base away.

The CDR3 covers 11 residues, taking in both the cysteine and the phenylalanine. This entry keeps only the CDR3 DNA: 33 bases, framed from base 1. Relative to germline, V is 4 bases shorter and J is 11 bases shorter, with 14 bases between their ends. Looking up the germline V gene yields CDR1 SQVTM and CDR2 ANQGSEA. Receptor amplification or capture employed the immunoSEQ multiplex PCR assay. RNA was extracted from all samples and reverse transcribed into cDNA, which served as template for TCR sequencing. First-strand cDNA was synthesized using SuperScript III with a 2:1 mix of oligo-dT and random hexamers. A synthetic immune receptor repertoire was used to gauge amplification bias, and whatever bias remained was removed computationally. In the source study's methods: After raw reads were preprocessed to remove errors, the CDR3 was defined following IMGT conventions as running from the conserved cysteine to phenylalanine. Clonality was computed as 1 minus the Shannon entropy, with the entropy normalized by log2 of the number of productive unique TCRs. Scalp TCRbeta sequences were cross-referenced with sorted blood CD4 and CD8 repertoires so that the CD4 or CD8 identity of scalp clones could be inferred. TCRdb holds this immuneACCESS table with in-frame rearrangements only. Some clones are missing; in checked studies, unresolved V genes explain under half, and the rest has no known cause. V and J calls and clone size are copied from that table; D and trimming were computed from the DNA. The sample table shows 150,000 to 200,000 clones, and about 54% are seen once. In total, the top ten clones hold 16% of the sample.

The treatment or condition label, read with the paper, signifies: oral pan-JAK inhibitor, 5-10 mg twice daily. From alopecia areata patients, peripheral blood was collected along with lesional scalp punch biopsies. PBMCs were isolated by density centrifugation and stained for CD3, CD4 and CD8, after which CD4+ and CD8+ T cells were sorted on a FACSAria. The material was CD4+ T cells sorted from blood, obtained at roughly week 55, from a patient treated with tofacitinib. This sequence originates from a human donor with alopecia areata. This chain is built from TRBV29-1 and TRBJ1-1; the D gene identity is not certain. The CDR3 loop reads CSVGVGQRAFF. In nucleotide form, the sequence is TGCAGCGTTGGCGTAGGTCAGAGGGCTTTCTTT.